This TCR beta chain was obtained from a study of neurological immune-mediated disorders. TCRdb called the 5' RACE reads again in MiXCR, with one record for every CDR3 protein. The sample shows 25,000 to 35,000 distinct CDR3 sequences, around an eighth of them seen only once. This clonotype was seen many times. The receptor was isolated from a woman in her sixties or seventies in good health. The sample consisted of PBMCs.

The CDR3 coding sequence is TGTGCCAGCAGTCGTAGCCCACGAGAAGCTTTCTTT. Residues: CASSRSPREAFF. The chain couples TRBV6-2 or TRBV6-3 to TRBJ1-1, with unresolved D. Trimming removed 5 bases from V and 8 bases from J, with 12 bases in between. The CDR3 loop spans 12 amino acids. Germline CDR1 is MNHEY and CDR2 is SVGEGT.